This T cell receptor beta chain was sequenced in a study of early T cells in non-severe SARS-CoV-2 infection. Study context: Sequencing targeted bulk RNA from unsorted whole blood, leaving chains unpaired. The study, taken as a whole, reports: Comparison of clonotypes with VDJdb favored anti-spike CD8 responses while missing private and CD4 specificities.

V was clipped by 7 bases and J by 4 bases, with 14 bases between them. The CDR3 consists of 14 residues. Germline CDR1 MNHEY, CDR2 SVGAGI. Each cDNA molecule carried a unique molecular identifier. Via MiXCR, TCRdb re-called the 5' RACE reads, giving one row per CDR3 protein. The repertoire has more than 50,000 distinct CDR3 sequences, roughly 12% of them found once; the top ten carry more than 1.2%. In the case of this clonotype: Antigen unknown.

This TCR was recovered from an adult who was a healthcare worker with PCR-confirmed SARS-CoV-2 infection or an uninfected control (not recorded which). This specimen consisted of whole blood, obtained at baseline. The chain joins TRBV6-5 to TRBJ2-1; D possibly corresponds to TRBD2 (6 bases). CDR3 residues: CASKKEGGYNEQFF. In nucleotides, the CDR3 is TGTGCCAGCAAGAAGGAGGGCGGGTACAATGAGCAGTTCTTC.